What follows describes a single T cell receptor beta chain. These data originate in a study of blood T cell repertoires in COVID-19. Turning to the study itself: PBMCs, B-cell-depleted T cells, or T cells provided the cDNA or gDNA that made up the material.

Trimming shortened V by 3 bases and J by 6 bases, and 18 bases separated the two germline ends. Germline-derived CDR1 and CDR2 are SGHNT and YENEEA. The CDR3 has 16 residues. In the source study's methods: Amplifying reference gene primers gave estimates of nucleated cell counts. Profiled with immunoSEQ multiplex PCR; TCRdb holds only in-frame clones, not every one. That table furnishes V, J and clone size, whereas the DNA furnished D and trimming. Of hundreds of thousands of clones listed, approximately 85% are singletons. The chain recombines TRBV11-3 with TRBJ2-1; perhaps TRBD2 as D (6 bases). Sequencing was performed on PBMCs or T cells enriched from blood (not recorded which). The source of this sequence is a woman between 50 and 59 years old who had recovered from COVID-19. The DNA for the CDR3 is TGTGCCAGCAGCTTTGGGAGCGGGCGAAGGAGCAATGAGCAGTTCTTC. Translation gives CASSFGSGRRSNEQFF.